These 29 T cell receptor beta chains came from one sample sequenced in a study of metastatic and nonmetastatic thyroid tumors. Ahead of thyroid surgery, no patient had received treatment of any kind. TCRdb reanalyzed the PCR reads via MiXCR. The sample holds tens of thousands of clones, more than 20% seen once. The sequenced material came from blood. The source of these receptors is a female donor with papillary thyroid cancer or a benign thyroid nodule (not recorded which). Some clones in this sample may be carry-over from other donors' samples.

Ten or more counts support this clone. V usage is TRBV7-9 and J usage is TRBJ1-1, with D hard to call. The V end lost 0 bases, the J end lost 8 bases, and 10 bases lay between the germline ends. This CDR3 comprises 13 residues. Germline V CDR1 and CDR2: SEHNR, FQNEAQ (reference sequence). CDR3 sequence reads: CASSLALGEEAFF. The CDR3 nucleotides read TGTGCCAGCAGCTTAGCATTAGGAGAGGAAGCTTTCTTT.

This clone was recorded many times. The CDR3 here is CASSARGPYNEQFF. The CDR3 coding sequence is TGTGCCAGCAGTGCTCGAGGACCTTACAATGAGCAGTTCTTC. V is TRBV2 and J is TRBJ2-1; D is ambiguous. The CDR3 is 14 residues long. V lost 4 bases and J lost 4, with 11 bases in between. The germline V gene has CDR1 SNHLY and CDR2 FYNNEI.

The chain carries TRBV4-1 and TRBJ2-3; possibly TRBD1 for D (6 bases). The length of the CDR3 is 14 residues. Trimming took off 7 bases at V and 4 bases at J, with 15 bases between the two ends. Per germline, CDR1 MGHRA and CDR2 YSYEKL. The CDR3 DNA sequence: TGCGCCAGCATCCGCACGACAGGCGCAGATACGCAGTATTTT. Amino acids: CASIRTTGADTQYF.

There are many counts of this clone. CDR3 sequence: CASSLERRTGGYTF. The DNA of the CDR3 is TGTGCCAGCAGCTTGGAAAGGCGGACAGGAGGCTACACCTTC. This chain connects TRBV5-6 to TRBJ1-2, with 7 bases fitting TRBD1. Germline V CDR1 and CDR2: SGHDT, YYEEEE. The ends lost 0 bases at V and 8 bases at J; junction bases unmatched: 7. The length of the CDR3 is 14 residues. Combining the CDR3 with reference TRBV5-6 and TRBJ1-2 gives the whole variable domain DAGVTQSPTHLIKTRGQQVTLRCSPKSGHDTVSWYQQALGQGPQFIFQYYEEEERQRGNFPDRFSGHQFPNYSSELNVNALLLGDSALYLCASSLERRTGGYTFGSGTRLTVV.

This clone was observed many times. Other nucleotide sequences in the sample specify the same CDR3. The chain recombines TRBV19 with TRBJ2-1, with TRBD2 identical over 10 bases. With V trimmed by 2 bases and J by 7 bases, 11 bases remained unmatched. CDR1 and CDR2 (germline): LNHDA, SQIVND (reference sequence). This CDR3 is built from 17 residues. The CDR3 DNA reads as TGTGCCAGTAGTATAATCCCCCGGACTAGCGGTAATAATGAGCAGTTCTTC. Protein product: CASSIIPRTSGNNEQFF.

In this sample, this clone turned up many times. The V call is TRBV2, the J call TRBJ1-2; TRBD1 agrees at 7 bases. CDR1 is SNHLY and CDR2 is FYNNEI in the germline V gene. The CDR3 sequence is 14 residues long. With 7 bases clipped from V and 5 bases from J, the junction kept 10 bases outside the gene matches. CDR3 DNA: TGTGCCAGCAAGCCCACAGGGGTTAATTATGGCTACACCTTC. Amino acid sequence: CASKPTGVNYGYTF. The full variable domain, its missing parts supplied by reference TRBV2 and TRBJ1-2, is EPEVTQTPSHQVTQMGQEVILRCVPISNHLYFYWYRQILGQKVEFLVSFYNNEISEKSEIFDDQFSVERPDGSNFTLKIRSTKLEDSAMYFCASKPTGVNYGYTFGSGTRLTVV.

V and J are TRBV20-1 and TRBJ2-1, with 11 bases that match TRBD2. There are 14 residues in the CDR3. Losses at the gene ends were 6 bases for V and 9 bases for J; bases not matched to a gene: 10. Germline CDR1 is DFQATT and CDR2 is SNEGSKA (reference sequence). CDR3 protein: CSAPTSGSGGEQFF. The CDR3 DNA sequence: TGCAGTGCGCCTACTAGCGGGAGTGGTGGTGAGCAGTTCTTC.

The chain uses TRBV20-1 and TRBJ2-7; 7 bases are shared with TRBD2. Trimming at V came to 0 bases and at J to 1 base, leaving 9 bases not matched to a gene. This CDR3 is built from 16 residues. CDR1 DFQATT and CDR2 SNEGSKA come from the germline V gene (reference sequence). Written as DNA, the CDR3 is TGCAGTGCTAGAGATCAGGGAGGGGAGGGATCCTACGAGCAGTACTTC. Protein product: CSARDQGGEGSYEQYF.

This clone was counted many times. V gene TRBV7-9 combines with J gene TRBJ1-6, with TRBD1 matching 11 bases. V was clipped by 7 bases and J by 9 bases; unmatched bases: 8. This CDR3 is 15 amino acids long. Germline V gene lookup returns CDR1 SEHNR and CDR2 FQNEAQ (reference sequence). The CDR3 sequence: CASTVDRGLGSPLHF. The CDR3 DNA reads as TGTGCCAGCACAGTGGACAGGGGGCTGGGTTCACCCCTCCACTTT.

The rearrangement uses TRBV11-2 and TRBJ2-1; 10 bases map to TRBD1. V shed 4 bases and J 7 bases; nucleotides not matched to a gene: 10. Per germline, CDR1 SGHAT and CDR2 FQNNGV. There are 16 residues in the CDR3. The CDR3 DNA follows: TGTGCCAGCAGCTCGAGCCTTGACAGGGGGCCAAATGAGCAGTTCTTC. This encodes CASSSSLDRGPNEQFF.

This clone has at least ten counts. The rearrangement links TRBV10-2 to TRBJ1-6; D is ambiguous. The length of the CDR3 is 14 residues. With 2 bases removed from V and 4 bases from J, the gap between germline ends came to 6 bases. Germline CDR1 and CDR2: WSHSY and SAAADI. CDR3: CASSEGGYNSPLHF. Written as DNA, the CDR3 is TGCGCCAGCAGTGAGGGCGGATATAATTCACCCCTCCACTTT.

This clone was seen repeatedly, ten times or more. CDR3 in DNA: TGCAGTGCTCCTACTAGCGGGAGATCTAATGAGCAGTTCTTC. This encodes CSAPTSGRSNEQFF. This rearrangement joins TRBV20-1 to TRBJ2-1, with 11 bases fitting TRBD2. The CDR3 length is 14 residues. Germline V CDR1 and CDR2: DFQATT, SNEGSKA (reference sequence). V trimming: 5 bases; J trimming: 7 bases; junction bases outside the gene matches: 7.

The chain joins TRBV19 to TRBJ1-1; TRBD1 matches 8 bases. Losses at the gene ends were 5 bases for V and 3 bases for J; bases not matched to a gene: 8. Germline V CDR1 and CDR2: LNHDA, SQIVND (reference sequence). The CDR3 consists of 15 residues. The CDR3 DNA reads TGTGCCAGTAGTCTCAACCCGACAGGGGACACTGAAGCTTTCTTT. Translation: CASSLNPTGDTEAFF.

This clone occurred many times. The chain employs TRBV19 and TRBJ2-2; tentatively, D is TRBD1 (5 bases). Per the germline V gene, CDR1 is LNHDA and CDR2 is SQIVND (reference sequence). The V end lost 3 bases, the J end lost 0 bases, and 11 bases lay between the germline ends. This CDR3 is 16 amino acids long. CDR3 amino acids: CASSMTGAANTGELFF. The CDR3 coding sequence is TGTGCCAGTAGTATGACTGGGGCCGCGAACACCGGGGAGCTGTTTTTT.

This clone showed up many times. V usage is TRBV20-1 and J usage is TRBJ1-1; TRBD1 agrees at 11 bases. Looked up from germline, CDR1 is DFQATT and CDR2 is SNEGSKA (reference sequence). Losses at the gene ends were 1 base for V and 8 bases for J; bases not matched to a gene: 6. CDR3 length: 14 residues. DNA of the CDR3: TGCAGTGCTAGAGGACGCGGACAGGGGGCGGAAGCTTTCTTT. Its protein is CSARGRGQGAEAFF.

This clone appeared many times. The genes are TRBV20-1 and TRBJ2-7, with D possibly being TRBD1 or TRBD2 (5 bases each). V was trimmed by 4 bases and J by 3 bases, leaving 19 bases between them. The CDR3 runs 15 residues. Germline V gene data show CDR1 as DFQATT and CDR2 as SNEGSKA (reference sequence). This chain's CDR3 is CSAISGTGPYYEQYF. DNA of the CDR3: TGCAGTGCTATATCGGGTACGGGACCGTACTACGAGCAGTACTTC.

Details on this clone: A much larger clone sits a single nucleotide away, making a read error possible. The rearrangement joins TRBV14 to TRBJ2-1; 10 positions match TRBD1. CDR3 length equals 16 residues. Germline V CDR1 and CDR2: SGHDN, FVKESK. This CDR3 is CVSILNPGQGNNEQFF. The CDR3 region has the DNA TGTGTCAGCATCCTCAACCCGGGACAGGGGAACAATGAGCAGTTCTTC.

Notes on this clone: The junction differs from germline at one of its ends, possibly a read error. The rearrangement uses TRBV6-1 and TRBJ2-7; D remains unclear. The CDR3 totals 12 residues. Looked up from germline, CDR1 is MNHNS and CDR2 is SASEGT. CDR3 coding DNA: TGTGCGAGCAGTGAAGCCACGGCCGTGCAGTACTTC. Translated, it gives CASSEATAVQYF.

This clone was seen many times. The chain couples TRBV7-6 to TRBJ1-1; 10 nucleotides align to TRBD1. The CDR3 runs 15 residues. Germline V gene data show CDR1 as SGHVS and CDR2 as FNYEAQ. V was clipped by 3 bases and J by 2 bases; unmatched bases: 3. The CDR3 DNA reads TGTGCCAGCAGCTTGGGGGACAGGGGCAACACTGAAGCTTTCTTT. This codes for CASSLGDRGNTEAFF.

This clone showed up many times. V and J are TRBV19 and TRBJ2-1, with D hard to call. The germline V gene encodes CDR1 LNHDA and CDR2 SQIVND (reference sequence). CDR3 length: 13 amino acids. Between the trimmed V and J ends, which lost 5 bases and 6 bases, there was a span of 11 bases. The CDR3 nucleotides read TGTGCCAGTAGTGTGGCTAGAGGCAATGAGCAGTTCTTC. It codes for CASSVARGNEQFF.

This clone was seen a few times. The CDR3 DNA sequence: TGCGCCAGCAGCTTGGGAAGGTACATGAGCTACGAGCAGTACTTC. It codes for CASSLGRYMSYEQYF. The V and J genes are TRBV5-1 and TRBJ2-7; D ambiguous. Germline CDR1 reads SGHRS; CDR2 reads YFSETQ. This CDR3 has 15 amino acids. V was trimmed by 0 bases and J by 3 bases, leaving 13 bases between them.

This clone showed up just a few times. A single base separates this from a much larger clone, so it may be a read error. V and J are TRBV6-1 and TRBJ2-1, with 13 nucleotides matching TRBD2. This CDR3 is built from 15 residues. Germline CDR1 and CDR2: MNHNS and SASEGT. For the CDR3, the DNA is TGTGCCAGCAGCCGGACTAGCGGGGGTCACGGGGAGCATTTCTTC. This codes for CASSRTSGGHGEHFF.

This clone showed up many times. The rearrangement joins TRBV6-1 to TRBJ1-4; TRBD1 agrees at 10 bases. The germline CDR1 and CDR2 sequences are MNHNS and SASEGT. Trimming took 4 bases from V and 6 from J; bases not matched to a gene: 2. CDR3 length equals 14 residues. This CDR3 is CASSGQGAHEKLFF. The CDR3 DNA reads TGTGCCAGCAGTGGACAGGGGGCCCATGAAAAACTGTTTTTT.

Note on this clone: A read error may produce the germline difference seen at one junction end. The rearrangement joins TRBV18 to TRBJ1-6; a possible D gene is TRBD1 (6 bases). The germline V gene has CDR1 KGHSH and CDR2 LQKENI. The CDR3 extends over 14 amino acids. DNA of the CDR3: TGTGCCCGCTCCCGCCGGGACATTAATTCACCCCTCAAATTT. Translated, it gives CARSRRDINSPLKF.

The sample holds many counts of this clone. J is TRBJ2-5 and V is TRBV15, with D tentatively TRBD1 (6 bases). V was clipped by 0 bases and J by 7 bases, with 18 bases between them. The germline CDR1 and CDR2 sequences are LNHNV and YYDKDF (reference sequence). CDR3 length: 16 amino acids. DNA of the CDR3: TGTGCCACCAGCAGAGATTGGGACAACCATGGGGTGACCCAGTACTTC. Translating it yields CATSRDWDNHGVTQYF.

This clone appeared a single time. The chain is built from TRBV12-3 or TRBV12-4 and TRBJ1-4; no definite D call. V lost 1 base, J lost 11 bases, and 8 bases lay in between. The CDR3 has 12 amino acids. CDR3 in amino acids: CASSLGEVKLFF. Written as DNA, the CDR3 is TGTGCCAGCAGTTTAGGGGAGGTCAAACTGTTTTTT.

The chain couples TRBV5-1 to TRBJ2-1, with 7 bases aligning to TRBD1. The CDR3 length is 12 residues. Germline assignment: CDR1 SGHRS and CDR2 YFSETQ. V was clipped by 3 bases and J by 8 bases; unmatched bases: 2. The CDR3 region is CASSSTGDEQFF. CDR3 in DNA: TGCGCCAGCAGCTCCACAGGGGATGAGCAGTTCTTC.

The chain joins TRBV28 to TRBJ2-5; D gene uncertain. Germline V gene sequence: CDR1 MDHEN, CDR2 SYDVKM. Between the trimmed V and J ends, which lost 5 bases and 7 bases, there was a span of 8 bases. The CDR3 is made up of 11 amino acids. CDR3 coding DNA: TGTGCCAGCAGTGTAAGTGGGACCCAGTACTTC. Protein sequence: CASSVSGTQYF.

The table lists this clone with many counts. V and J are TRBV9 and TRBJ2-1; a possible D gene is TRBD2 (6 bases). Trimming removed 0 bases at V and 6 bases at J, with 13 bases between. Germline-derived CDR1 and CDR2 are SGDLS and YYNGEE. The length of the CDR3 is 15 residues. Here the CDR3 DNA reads TGTGCCAGCAGCGTAGAAACTAGCATTGGCAATGAGCAGTTCTTC. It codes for CASSVETSIGNEQFF.